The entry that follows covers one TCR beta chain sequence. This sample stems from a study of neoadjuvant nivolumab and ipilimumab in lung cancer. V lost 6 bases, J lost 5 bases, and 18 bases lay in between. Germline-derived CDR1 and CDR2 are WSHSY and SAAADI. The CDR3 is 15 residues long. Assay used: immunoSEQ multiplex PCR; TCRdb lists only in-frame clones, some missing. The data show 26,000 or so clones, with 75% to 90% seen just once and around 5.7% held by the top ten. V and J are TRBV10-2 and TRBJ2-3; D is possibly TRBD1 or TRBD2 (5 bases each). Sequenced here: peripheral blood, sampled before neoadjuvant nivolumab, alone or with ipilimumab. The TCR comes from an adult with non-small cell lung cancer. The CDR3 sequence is CASRETGTREDTQYF. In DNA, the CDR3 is TGCGCCAGCAGGGAAACCGGGACCCGGGAAGATACGCAGTATTTT.